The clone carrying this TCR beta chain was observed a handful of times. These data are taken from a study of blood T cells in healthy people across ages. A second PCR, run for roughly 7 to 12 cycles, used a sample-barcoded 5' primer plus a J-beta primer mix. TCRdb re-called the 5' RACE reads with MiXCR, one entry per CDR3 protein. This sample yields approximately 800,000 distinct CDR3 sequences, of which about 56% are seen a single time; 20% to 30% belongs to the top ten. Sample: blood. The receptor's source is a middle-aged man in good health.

CDR3 sequence (DNA): TGTGCCAGCAGTCCCCCCTCTTTTGGGAGGGTCGGGTACGAGCAGTACTTC. Protein product: CASSPPSFGRVGYEQYF. V usage is TRBV12-3 or TRBV12-4 and J usage is TRBJ2-7, with 7 bases identical to TRBD2. The ends lost 5 bases at V and 4 bases at J; junction bases unmatched: 17. CDR3 size: 17 residues.